What follows are 4 T cell receptor beta chains derived from one specimen sequenced in a study of Graves' ophthalmopathy and Graves' hyperthyroidism. Amplifying from RNA transcripts, the study obtained TCR beta CDR3 regions. RT-PCR in the first round used HTBI primers; a second-round multiplex PCR followed. MiXCR was run by TCRdb on the multiplex PCR reads, yielding one entry per CDR3 protein. The repertoire includes more than 550,000 distinct CDR3 sequences, about 40% of them detected once, and over 2.5% sits in the top ten. The sequencing sample was made of peripheral blood. All receptors come from an adult man with Graves' ophthalmopathy.

Ten or more counts support this clonotype. One end of the junction varies from germline; a read error may be responsible. V gene TRBV7-7 combines with J gene TRBJ1-4; unclear D gene. This CDR3 comprises 12 residues. Germline values: CDR1 SSHAT, CDR2 FNYEAQ (reference sequence). This chain's CDR3 is CASSTTNEKLFF. The CDR3 DNA reads as TGTGCTAGCAGCACAACTAATGAAAAACTGTTTTTT.

The table lists this clonotype with many counts. CDR3: CASSWRGDSGNTIYF. The CDR3 region has the DNA TGCGCCAGCAGCTGGCGGGGAGACTCTGGAAACACCATATATTTT. The J gene is TRBJ1-3, the V gene TRBV5-1, with D hard to call. Germline V gives CDR1 SGHRS, CDR2 YFSETQ. V lost 3 bases and J lost 0, with 10 bases in between. The CDR3 has 15 residues.

This clonotype has a count of ten or more. This chain joins TRBV7-3 and TRBJ1-1; the D gene is possibly TRBD1 (5 bases). There are 16 residues in the CDR3. The germline V and J ends were trimmed by 5 bases and 1 base, with 17 bases remaining between them. CDR1 and CDR2 (germline): SGHTA, FQGTGA. CDR3: CASSLGGAGSNTEAFF. CDR3 coding DNA: TGTGCCAGCAGCCTCGGGGGAGCGGGATCGAACACTGAAGCTTTCTTT. Based on the CDR3 plus reference TRBV7-3 and TRBJ1-1, the full variable domain is GAGVSQTPSNKVTEKGKYVELRCDPISGHTALYWYRQSLGQGPEFLIYFQGTGAADDSGLPNDRFFAVRPEGSVSTLKIQRTERGDSAVYLCASSLGGAGSNTEAFFGQGTRLTVV.

This clonotype appeared many times. V gene TRBV7-2 combines with J gene TRBJ2-7; D possibly matches TRBD1 or TRBD2 (5 bases each). The CDR3 spans 12 residues. Germline V gene lookup returns CDR1 SGHTA and CDR2 FQGNSA. V was cut by 5 bases and J by 7 bases, with 12 bases left in between. DNA for the CDR3: TGTGCCAGCAGCGCGGACGAGGGGGAGCAGTACTTC. Its translation: CASSADEGEQYF. Filled out from reference TRBV7-2 and TRBJ2-7, the complete variable domain reads GAGVSQSPSNKVTEKGKDVELRCDPISGHTALYWYRQSLGQGLEFLIYFQGNSAPDKSGLPSDRFSAERTGGSVSTLTIQRTQQEDSAVYLCASSADEGEQYFGPGTRLTVT.